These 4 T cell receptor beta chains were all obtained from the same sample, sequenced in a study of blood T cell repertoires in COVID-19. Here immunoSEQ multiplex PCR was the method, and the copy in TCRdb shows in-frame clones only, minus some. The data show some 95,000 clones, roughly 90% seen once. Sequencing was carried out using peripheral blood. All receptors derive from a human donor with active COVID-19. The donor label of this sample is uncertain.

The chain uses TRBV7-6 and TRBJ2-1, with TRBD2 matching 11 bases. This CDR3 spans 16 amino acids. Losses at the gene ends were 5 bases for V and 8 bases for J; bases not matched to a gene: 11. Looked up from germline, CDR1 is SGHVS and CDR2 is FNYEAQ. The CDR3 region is CASSPLAGGPVYEQFF. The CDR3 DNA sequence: TGTGCCAGCAGCCCCTTAGCGGGGGGGCCGGTGTATGAGCAGTTCTTC.

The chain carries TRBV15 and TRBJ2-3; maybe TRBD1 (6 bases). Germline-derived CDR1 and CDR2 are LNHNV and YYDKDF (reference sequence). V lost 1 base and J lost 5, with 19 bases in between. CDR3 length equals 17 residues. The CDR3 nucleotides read TGTGCCACCAGCAGAGGCCTGAGGGGGTTAAGAGAAGATACGCAGTATTTT. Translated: CATSRGLRGLREDTQYF.

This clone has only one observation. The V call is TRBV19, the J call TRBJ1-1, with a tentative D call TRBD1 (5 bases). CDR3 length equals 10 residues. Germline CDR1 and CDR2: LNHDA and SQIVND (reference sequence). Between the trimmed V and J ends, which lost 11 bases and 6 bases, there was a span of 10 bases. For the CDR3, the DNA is TGTGCCGTATGGGGGGCTGAAGCTTTCTTT. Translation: CAVWGAEAFF.

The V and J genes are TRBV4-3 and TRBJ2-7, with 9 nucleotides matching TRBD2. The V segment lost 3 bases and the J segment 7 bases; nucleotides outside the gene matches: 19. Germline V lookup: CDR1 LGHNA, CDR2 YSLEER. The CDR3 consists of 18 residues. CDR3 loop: CASSHYIRLAVASGEQYF. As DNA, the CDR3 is TGCGCCAGCAGCCATTACATCCGACTAGCGGTGGCGTCGGGGGAGCAGTACTTC.